The TCR beta chain under discussion was sequenced for a study of T cell responses to AZD1222 COVID-19 vaccine. The ends were cut back, 5 bases at V and 10 bases at J, with 20 bases in the middle. The CDR3 is 14 residues long. Germline loops: CDR1 SGHTA, CDR2 FQGNSA. On this clone itself: The antigen remains undetermined.

The analysis combined second doses at about 4 or about 12 weeks. Findings and limits, study-wide: At baseline, just a handful of AZD1222 recipients tested seropositive. The study sampled repertoires only after the peak T cell response.

TCRdb's copy holds only in-frame clones and misses some; the assay was immunoSEQ multiplex PCR. The repertoire holds under 200,000 clones, with around 90% as singletons. This sample comprised peripheral blood, obtained 28 days after the second AZD1222 dose. The source is an adult who received the AZD1222 COVID-19 vaccine. This rearrangement joins TRBV7-2 to TRBJ1-1, with D possibly being TRBD1 (6 bases). The DNA of the CDR3 is TGTGCCAGCAGCCCCCACGTGGGGGCAGAGGGAGCTTTCTTT. Its protein is CASSPHVGAEGAFF.